This is a list of T cell receptor beta chains from one sample in a study of monozygotic twins with inflammatory bowel disease. Reanalyzing the 5' RACE reads, TCRdb keeps one entry per CDR3 protein, without DNA. This table holds around 450,000 distinct CDR3 sequences. Sequenced: blood. These receptors were taken from a human donor with ulcerative colitis or Crohn's disease, or a healthy co-twin of an affected twin (not recorded which). CDR3s include the opening cysteine and the closing phenylalanine or tryptophan. The order of the fields is V gene, J gene, CDR3 protein.

>TRBV18|TRBJ1-1
CASSAGLTEAFF
>TRBV29-1|TRBJ1-1
CSGLGGAEAFF
>TRBV29-1|TRBJ1-4
CSALTGVNEKLFF
>TRBV12-3/TRBV12-4|TRBJ2-3
CASSFRAGADTQYF
>TRBV7-3|TRBJ2-2
CASSTRGDPGQGELFF
>TRBV7-9|TRBJ1-1
CASSFTGTNTEAFF
>TRBV5-6|TRBJ1-5
CASSSGQLNQPQHF
>TRBV20-1|TRBJ2-5
CSASSSGAGQETQYF
>TRBV15|TRBJ2-7
CATSRDRVEQYF
>TRBV14|TRBJ2-1
CASSHRVTSGRDNEQFF
>TRBV20-1|TRBJ1-6
CSARGSSDSPLHF
>TRBV6-6|TRBJ1-2
CASSLQQGNGYTF
>TRBV20-1|TRBJ1-1
CSAGQGSNTEAFF
>TRBV29-1|TRBJ2-5
CSVLALRQETQYF
>TRBV5-1|TRBJ2-2
CASSQGRSGTGELFF
>TRBV28|TRBJ1-3
CASYFSGQGRNTIYF
>TRBV6-1|TRBJ1-1
CASSPTLTVNTEAFF
>TRBV12-3/TRBV12-4|TRBJ2-1
CASSPPNSNEQFF
>TRBV19|TRBJ1-3
CASTRQIGNTIYF
>TRBV12-3/TRBV12-4|TRBJ2-2
CASSPGEINTGELFF
>TRBV30|TRBJ2-2
CAWSVRTGELFF
>TRBV24-1|TRBJ2-1
CATSEPPGLAAYNEQFF
>TRBV2|TRBJ2-7
CASSPAAEQYF
>TRBV6-5|TRBJ2-5
CASRVRLAGAETQYF
>TRBV11-2|TRBJ2-1
CASSPTSTIGQFF
>TRBV7-9|TRBJ2-2
CASSLIRTGELFF
>TRBV3-1|TRBJ1-1
CASTPGGGVNTEAFF
>TRBV5-1|TRBJ2-7
CASSVPSSPGRKSYEQYF
>TRBV7-7|TRBJ2-3
CASSLSPADTQYF
>TRBV12-5|TRBJ2-5
CASTLAPQETQYF
>TRBV20-1|TRBJ1-1
CSARTDPNTEAFF
>TRBV5-1|TRBJ2-7
CASSATSGRLYEQYF
>TRBV7-2|TRBJ1-6
CASSSLGRSYNSPLHF
>TRBV12-3/TRBV12-4|TRBJ2-1
CASSSPGTGGDEQFF
>TRBV12-3/TRBV12-4|TRBJ2-3
CASSSLQGGRTDTQYF
>TRBV6-1|TRBJ1-2
CASSELRGYTF
>TRBV2|TRBJ2-1
CASSGFQSGEQFF
>TRBV4-2|TRBJ2-1
CASSQSASSYNEQFF
>TRBV3-1|TRBJ2-1
CASSPEFLARGNEQFF
>TRBV12-3/TRBV12-4|TRBJ1-3
CASKTLHSGNTIYF
>TRBV6-6|TRBJ1-1
CASSYLGDTEAFF
>TRBV20-1|TRBJ1-2
CSAWDRGRGGYTF
>TRBV20-1|TRBJ2-5
CSARSGQGVETQYF
>TRBV30|TRBJ2-1
CAWTLAGLYNEQFF
>TRBV19|TRBJ2-1
CASSTKGSSYNEQFF
>TRBV6-1|TRBJ1-3
CASSQRSGTAINTIYF
>TRBV10-3|TRBJ2-3
CAISEPPGTSGPSTDTQYF
>TRBV10-3|TRBJ2-7
CAISETGEQYF